This T cell receptor (beta chain) was obtained from a study of blood T cell repertoires in COVID-19. Study details: Collection of acute and convalescent COVID-19 samples took place in the United States, Italy and Spain. From T cells, B-cell-depleted T cells, or PBMCs came the material, which was cDNA or gDNA.

Deletions cut 6 bases from V and 7 bases from J, with 16 bases between. There are 13 residues in the CDR3. Germline CDR1 reads SNHLY; CDR2 reads FYNNEI. Original data processing: Quantification of nucleated cells was approximated via reference gene primer amplification. The repertoire was sequenced with immunoSEQ multiplex PCR; TCRdb's copy has only in-frame clones and lacks some. The D gene and trimming were derived from the DNA, and the V and J assignments and clone size from that table. The repertoire holds under 250,000 clones, about four fifths seen once, with approximately 5.9% in the top ten. Followed longitudinally, the Seattle patients had been enrolled during active infection.

The rearrangement joins TRBV2 to TRBJ2-7; perhaps TRBD1 as D (5 bases). The material sequenced was peripheral blood. The receptor was isolated from a woman aged 40 to 50 with COVID-19, enrolled during active disease. This CDR3 is CASSQIRQTEQYF. CDR3 coding DNA: TGTGCCAGCAGCCAAATTAGACAGACGGAGCAGTACTTC. The full variable domain, rest sourced from reference TRBV2 and TRBJ2-7, is EPEVTQTPSHQVTQMGQEVILRCVPISNHLYFYWYRQILGQKVEFLVSFYNNEISEKSEIFDDQFSVERPDGSNFTLKIRSTKLEDSAMYFCASSQIRQTEQYFGPGTRLTVT.